This record covers a single TCR beta chain. This specimen belongs to a study of blood T cell repertoires in COVID-19. Data came from immunoSEQ multiplex PCR; TCRdb stores just in-frame clones and leaves some out. The sample records about 190,000 clones, roughly 89% being singletons. From germline, CDR1 is MNHEY and CDR2 SVGAGI. Losses at the gene ends were 8 bases for V and 5 bases for J; bases not matched to a gene: 4. The CDR3 consists of 12 residues. The sequenced sample consisted of peripheral blood. The chain employs TRBV6-5 and TRBJ2-7; 9 nucleotides match TRBD1. The receptor was isolated from a man between 35 and 55 years old with acute or convalescent COVID-19. DNA for the CDR3: TGTGCCAGCCGGACAGGGGCCCACGAGCAGTACTTC. It encodes CASRTGAHEQYF.